This T cell receptor beta chain was retrieved from a study of graft-versus-host responses after intestinal transplantation. At the level of the study: Isolated intestinal, liver-intestinal, or multivisceral transplants had been given to the recipients. Study-wide results and caveats: Within allografts, high graft-versus-host to host-versus-graft clonal ratios were seen among patients with graft-donor T cell macrochimerism.

Note on this clone: The antigen remains unidentified.

From germline, CDR1 is SGHRS and CDR2 YFSETQ. Trimming took off 2 bases at V and 5 bases at J, with 16 bases between the two ends. This CDR3 spans 15 amino acids. The protocol was immunoSEQ multiplex PCR, while the TCRdb copy is restricted to in-frame clones and leaves out a portion. The sample has over 90,000 clones; 91% are singletons. This specimen was unstimulated CD4+ T cells sorted from spleen or lymph node cells, taken before transplant. The rearrangement joins TRBV5-1 to TRBJ1-1, with D possibly matching TRBD1 (6 bases). The source of this sequence is a human donor who was the organ donor for an intestinal transplant. CDR3 region: CASSFARGGGTEAFF. Here the CDR3 DNA reads TGCGCCAGCAGCTTTGCCAGGGGTGGTGGGACTGAAGCTTTCTTT.